This TCR beta chain emerged from a study of T cell repertoires in cytomegalovirus infection. Germline CDR1 is LNHDA and CDR2 is SQIVND (reference sequence). The ends were cut back, 3 bases at V and 7 bases at J, with 10 bases in the middle. This CDR3 spans 13 amino acids. Comment on this clonotype: Antigen specificity is unknown.

Study results and limitations: Clonotype analysis showed dominance of the ex vivo response by HLA-C-restricted CMV-specific TCR beta clonotypes.

TCRdb re-derived calls from the reads in MiXCR, one entry per CDR3 protein. The sample gives fewer than 1,000,000 distinct CDR3 sequences, more than 25% of which show up once; more than 13% is in the top ten. Sequenced here: cultured CD8+ T cells from PBMCs, sampled from culture after CMV antigen stimulation. The rearrangement links TRBV19 to TRBJ2-1, with D uncertain. This clonotype originated in a human donor in good health (CMV status not recorded). Some clones in this sample may be carry-over from other donors' samples. Here the CDR3 reads CASSIVAGNEQFF. DNA for the CDR3: TGTGCCAGTAGTATTGTTGCAGGAAATGAGCAGTTCTTC.